The T cell receptor (beta chain) described here comes from a study of early T cells in non-severe SARS-CoV-2 infection. Overall study findings and caveats: The study's VDJdb matching favored anti-spike CD8 responses and missed private and CD4 specificities.

This clonotype was observed many times. The antigen remains unidentified. The germline V gene encodes CDR1 LNHNV and CDR2 YYDKDF (reference sequence). The CDR3 is made up of 17 amino acids. V trimming: 0 bases; J trimming: 1 base; junction bases outside the gene matches: 2. In the library, individual cDNA molecules carried attached unique molecular identifiers. TCRdb ran MiXCR on the 5' RACE reads and lists one entry per CDR3 protein. The sample holds about 77,000 distinct CDR3 sequences, around 9.9% seen once. This chain joins TRBV15 and TRBJ2-4; 11 nucleotides align to TRBD1. Material for sequencing was whole blood. This TCR came from an adult who was a healthcare worker with PCR-confirmed SARS-CoV-2 infection or an uninfected control (not recorded which). Written as DNA, the CDR3 is TGTGCCACCAGCAGAGAGTGGGACAGGGGGGCCAAAAACATTCAGTACTTC. This gives the protein CATSREWDRGAKNIQYF.